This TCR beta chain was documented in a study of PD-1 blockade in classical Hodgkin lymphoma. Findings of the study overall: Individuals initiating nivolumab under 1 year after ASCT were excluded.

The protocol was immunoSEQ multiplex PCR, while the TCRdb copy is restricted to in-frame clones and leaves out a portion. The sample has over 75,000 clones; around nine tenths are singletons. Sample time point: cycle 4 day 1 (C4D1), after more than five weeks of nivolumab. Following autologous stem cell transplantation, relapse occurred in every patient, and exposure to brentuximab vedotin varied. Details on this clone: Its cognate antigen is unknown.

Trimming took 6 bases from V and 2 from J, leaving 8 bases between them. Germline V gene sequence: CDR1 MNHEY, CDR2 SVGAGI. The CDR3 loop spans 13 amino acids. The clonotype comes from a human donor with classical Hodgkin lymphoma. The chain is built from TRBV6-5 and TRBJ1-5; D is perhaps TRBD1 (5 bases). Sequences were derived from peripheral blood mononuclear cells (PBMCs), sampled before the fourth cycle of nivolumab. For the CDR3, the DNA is TGTGCCAGCAGCGGGACTGGCAATCAGCCCCAGCATTTT. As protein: CASSGTGNQPQHF.